One sample yielded the 17 T cell receptor beta chains listed below, sequenced in a study of blood T cell repertoires in COVID-19 (dated by TCRdb to 2018 to 2020). The library relied on the immunoSEQ multiplex PCR assay. Imported from immuneACCESS, the table was reduced by TCRdb to in-frame sequences with V and J called. These copies leave out some clones; in studies compared against another copy, an unresolved V gene accounts for under half, and the cause of the remainder is not known. The sample table contains around 100,000 clones; only one count was recorded for 70% to 85% of them. The top ten constitute approximately 3.3% of the sample. The sequencing input was peripheral blood. Receptor source: an elderly woman with active or convalescent COVID-19.

About this clone itself: Within the sample, other DNA sequences also encode this same CDR3. The chain carries TRBV2 and TRBJ1-3, with 8 bases aligning to TRBD1. The CDR3 is 12 amino acids. CDR1 SNHLY and CDR2 FYNNEI come from the germline V gene. V shed 8 bases and J 4 bases; nucleotides not matched to a gene: 1. Here the CDR3 reads CASRDRGNTIYF. The CDR3, as DNA: TGTGCCAGCCGGGACAGGGGAAACACCATATATTTT. Full variable domain (remainder filled in from reference TRBV2 and TRBJ1-3): EPEVTQTPSHQVTQMGQEVILRCVPISNHLYFYWYRQILGQKVEFLVSFYNNEISEKSEIFDDQFSVERPDGSNFTLKIRSTKLEDSAMYFCASRDRGNTIYFGEGSWLTVV.

V usage is TRBV7-2 and J usage is TRBJ1-1, with D tentatively TRBD1 (6 bases). The germline CDR1 and CDR2 sequences are SGHTA and FQGNSA. This CDR3 contains 16 residues. The V end was cut by 4 bases, the J end by 1 base, with 16 bases between. The CDR3 loop is CASSSTKGVKNTEAFF. For the CDR3, the DNA is TGTGCCAGCAGCTCAACCAAGGGGGTTAAGAACACTGAAGCTTTCTTT.

Worth noting for this clone: One junction end disagrees with the germline gene, perhaps due to a read error. The V gene is TRBV7-7, the J gene TRBJ1-1; 7 bases are shared with TRBD1. The germline CDR1 and CDR2 sequences are SSHAT and FNYEAQ (reference sequence). The CDR3 is 13 residues long. The CDR3 here is CASSYRGGTEAFF. DNA for the CDR3: TGTGCTAGCAGCTACAGGGGAGGAACTGAAGCTTTCTTT.

V usage is TRBV21-1 and J usage is TRBJ2-7; TRBD1, the D gene given by the table, was not confirmed from the DNA. TRBV21-1 is classified as a pseudogene. The CDR3 is 16 residues long. CDR3 in DNA: TGTGCCAGCAGCAAAAGGGGACACTGGGGCTCCTACGAGCAGTACTTC. It translates to CASSKRGHWGSYEQYF.

The V and J genes are TRBV6-2 or TRBV6-3 and TRBJ2-7; 8 nucleotides align to TRBD2. The CDR3 is 16 residues long. Germline V gives CDR1 MNHEY, CDR2 SVGEGT. The V segment lost 2 bases and the J segment 3 bases; nucleotides outside the gene matches: 9. CDR3: CASSYEAGGAVYEQYF. CDR3 nucleotides: TGTGCCAGCAGTTACGAGGCGGGAGGTGCCGTCTACGAGCAGTACTTC.

The chain employs TRBV29-1 and TRBJ2-5, with TRBD2 matching over 11 bases. The length of the CDR3 is 17 residues. Germline V CDR1 and CDR2: SQVTM, ANQGSEA. V was pared by 6 bases and J by 3 bases, with 15 bases of the junction left unmatched. CDR3 sequence reads: CSVQGLAGAESEETQYF. CDR3 DNA sequence: TGCAGCGTCCAAGGACTAGCGGGTGCTGAGTCGGAAGAGACCCAGTACTTC.

The chain joins TRBV5-1 to TRBJ1-3; the D gene is possibly TRBD1 (5 bases). Trimming removed 4 bases at V and 0 bases at J, with 11 bases between. This CDR3 has 15 amino acids. Per germline, CDR1 SGHRS and CDR2 YFSETQ. The CDR3 here is CASSNQGNSGNTIYF. For the CDR3, the DNA is TGCGCCAGCAGCAACCAGGGAAACTCTGGAAACACCATATATTTT. Filled out from reference TRBV5-1 and TRBJ1-3, the complete variable domain reads KAGVTQTPRYLIKTRGQQVTLSCSPISGHRSVSWYQQTPGQGLQFLFEYFSETQRNKGNFPGRFSGRQFSNSRSEMNVSTLELGDSALYLCASSNQGNSGNTIYFGEGSWLTVV.

CDR3 nucleotide sequence: TGCGCCAGCAGCTTGGTAGGGACTAGCGCAGATACGCAGTATTTT. Residues: CASSLVGTSADTQYF. This chain links TRBV5-1 with TRBJ2-3, with TRBD2 matching over 10 bases. This CDR3 is 15 amino acids long. Germline V CDR1 and CDR2: SGHRS, YFSETQ. With 0 bases clipped from V and 4 bases from J, the junction kept 2 bases outside the gene matches.

The chain combines TRBV6-5 with TRBJ1-2, with a possible D match to TRBD1 (6 bases). V was pared by 4 bases and J by 4 bases, with 13 bases between. The germline CDR1 and CDR2 sequences are MNHEY and SVGAGI. The CDR3 consists of 14 residues. The CDR3 here is CASSSVGAFYGYTF. For the CDR3, the DNA is TGTGCCAGCAGTTCCGTGGGGGCGTTCTATGGCTACACCTTC.

J is TRBJ2-3 and V is TRBV15, with TRBD2 matching over 10 bases. This CDR3 comprises 17 residues. CDR1 and CDR2 (germline): LNHNV, YYDKDF (reference sequence). J gave up 7 bases and V 0 bases, and 10 bases lay outside the gene matches. Written as DNA, the CDR3 is TGTGCCACCAGCAGAGACCCTTTGGCTAGCGGGAGCTATACGCAGTATTTT. It specifies CATSRDPLASGSYTQYF.

This clone has just one count. The genes are TRBV28 and TRBJ2-2; perhaps TRBD2 as D (5 bases). CDR3 length: 15 amino acids. The germline CDR1 and CDR2 sequences are MDHEN and SYDVKM. Deletions cut 6 bases from V and 2 bases from J, with 13 bases between. The CDR3 nucleotides are TGTGCCAGCAGACCGGCTAGCCCAAACACCGGGGAGCTGTTTTTT. It translates to CASRPASPNTGELFF.

The rearrangement uses TRBV5-1 and TRBJ1-2, with 7 bases aligning to TRBD1. Germline lookup yields CDR1 SGHRS and CDR2 YFSETQ. The trim removed 4 bases at V and 2 bases at J, leaving 5 bases unmatched. The CDR3 loop spans 14 amino acids. CDR3 DNA: TGCGCCAGCAGCCTCCAGACAGGGAACTATGGCTACACCTTC. Translated, it gives CASSLQTGNYGYTF.

The rearrangement uses TRBV28 and TRBJ1-3; tentative D call: TRBD1 (6 bases). With 2 bases removed from V and 0 bases from J, the gap between germline ends came to 14 bases. CDR1 is MDHEN, CDR2 SYDVKM, per germline. The CDR3 has 17 residues. Here the CDR3 DNA reads TGTGCCAGCAGTTTAGGTGGGGCAGGGGTCTCTGGAAACACCATATATTTT. Translating it yields CASSLGGAGVSGNTIYF.

This clone was counted only a few times. V usage is TRBV19 and J usage is TRBJ1-2; 9 bases line up with TRBD1. The CDR3 runs to 14 residues. J gave up 9 bases and V 8 bases, and 13 bases lay outside the gene matches. CDR1 and CDR2 from the germline V gene are LNHDA and SQIVND (reference sequence). CDR3 in DNA: TGTGCCAGTTATCCGGGACAGGGTTTAAATAGCTACACCTTC. This codes for CASYPGQGLNSYTF. Looking up the rest from reference TRBV19 and TRBJ1-2 gives the full variable domain: DGGITQSPKYLFRKEGQNVTLSCEQNLNHDAMYWYRQDPGQGLRLIYYSQIVNDFQKGDIAEGYSVSREKKESFPLTVTSAQKNPTAFYLCASYPGQGLNSYTFGSGTRLTVV.

The J gene is TRBJ2-3, the V gene TRBV6-5; the D gene is possibly TRBD1 (6 bases). This CDR3 is built from 15 residues. Per germline, CDR1 MNHEY and CDR2 SVGAGI. V was shortened by 5 bases and J by 5 bases, with 17 bases between the two germline ends. CDR3 protein: CASSHQDSEIDTQYF. The CDR3 DNA is TGTGCCAGCAGTCACCAGGACAGCGAAATAGATACGCAGTATTTT.

The chain uses TRBV29-1 and TRBJ2-7; maybe TRBD2 (5 bases). This CDR3 comprises 12 residues. The germline CDR1 and CDR2 sequences are SQVTM and ANQGSEA. The ends were cut back, 3 bases at V and 2 bases at J, with 8 bases in the middle. CDR3 in DNA: TGCAGCGTTGATCTCGGGACCTACGAGCAGTACTTC. Protein sequence: CSVDLGTYEQYF.

This chain connects TRBV30 to TRBJ2-2, with D uncertain. V lost 0 bases, J lost 7 bases, and 6 bases lay in between. This CDR3 contains 12 residues. CDR1 is GTSNPN and CDR2 is SVGIG in the germline V gene (reference sequence). CDR3 in amino acids: CAWSVQIGELFF. DNA of the CDR3: TGTGCCTGGAGTGTTCAGATCGGGGAGCTGTTTTTT.